This is a list of T cell receptor beta chains from one sample in a study of T-cell memory formation after mild COVID-19. TCRdb re-called the 5' RACE reads with MiXCR, one entry per CDR3 protein. This table has about 560,000 distinct CDR3 sequences, about 20% appearing once. Sequenced sample: PBMCs or a T cell subset sorted from them (not recorded which). These receptors were collected from an adult woman who had mild COVID-19 (a few samples of this study predate the infection). Cell type and time point are not known. Each CDR3 is given with its conserved first and last residue. The D gene is left open where the match is weak. Clone size appears in some rows only: once, few, many, or a class for an expanded clone.

DNA: TGTGCCAGCAGTGAATACCGACAGACGGACGGTGAAAAACTGTTTTTT
CDR3: CASSEYRQTDGEKLFF
V: TRBV25-1
D: .
size: .
J: TRBJ1-4

DNA: TGCGCCAGCAGCTTGGCCCTCCACACAGATACGCAGTATTTT
CDR3: CASSLALHTDTQYF
V: TRBV5-1
D: .
size: .
J: TRBJ2-3

DNA: TGTGCCAGCAGTACGGGTCAGGCCCGCCTAGCGGGAGGATCCTACAATGAGCAGTTCTTC
CDR3: CASSTGQARLAGGSYNEQFF
V: TRBV7-8
D: TRBD2
size: few
J: TRBJ2-1

DNA: TGTGCCAGCAGCGTGGACAGTTTCGCCTACGAGCAGTACTTC
CDR3: CASSVDSFAYEQYF
V: TRBV5-6
D: .
size: .
J: TRBJ2-7

DNA: TGTGCCAGCAGTCCACTATCAGATACGCAGTATTTT
CDR3: CASSPLSDTQYF
V: TRBV12-3/TRBV12-4
D: .
size: few
J: TRBJ2-3

DNA: TGTGCCACCAGTGATTTCAAGAGACTAGCGGGGAACTACAATGAGCAGTTCTTC
CDR3: CATSDFKRLAGNYNEQFF
V: TRBV24-1
D: TRBD2
size: few
J: TRBJ2-1

DNA: TGCGCCAGCAGCCAAGAAAACAGTTTCTCCTACGAGCAGTACTTC
CDR3: CASSQENSFSYEQYF
V: TRBV4-1
D: .
size: few
J: TRBJ2-7

DNA: TGTGCCAGCAGTGATCCCTCCGGGGGATCCGGGGAGCTGTTTTTT
CDR3: CASSDPSGGSGELFF
V: TRBV25-1
D: .
size: few
J: TRBJ2-2

DNA: TGTGCCACCGGAACAGGGTTAAACGAGCAGTACTTC
CDR3: CATGTGLNEQYF
V: TRBV24-1
D: .
size: .
J: TRBJ2-7

DNA: TGTGCCAGCAGTCGAGCCGGGACAGGGAACACTGAAGCTTTCTTT
CDR3: CASSRAGTGNTEAFF
V: TRBV6-5
D: TRBD1
size: few
J: TRBJ1-1

DNA: TGTGCCAGCTCACGAGACAGGGAAACCTACGAGCAGTACTTC
CDR3: CASSRDRETYEQYF
V: TRBV18
D: TRBD1
size: .
J: TRBJ2-7

DNA: TGTGCCAGCAGCCTGGGTTTGCGGGGGCCGACACCCTACGAGCAGTACTTC
CDR3: CASSLGLRGPTPYEQYF
V: TRBV11-2
D: .
size: few
J: TRBJ2-7

DNA: TGTGCCTGGAGTAGGGGACACACCTACGAGCAGTACTTC
CDR3: CAWSRGHTYEQYF
V: TRBV30
D: .
size: few
J: TRBJ2-7

DNA: TGTGCCAGCAGTTGGGACGGGAGGGCCGGCGACAATGAGCAGTTCTTC
CDR3: CASSWDGRAGDNEQFF
V: TRBV6-5
D: TRBD2
size: .
J: TRBJ2-1

DNA: TGTGCCAGCAGTGAAGAAAACTGGGGATACGAGCAGTACTTC
CDR3: CASSEENWGYEQYF
V: TRBV6-1
D: .
size: .
J: TRBJ2-7

DNA: TGTGCCAGCAGTTACACTCCGGCAGGGCCCGACTATGGCTACACCTTC
CDR3: CASSYTPAGPDYGYTF
V: TRBV6-6
D: .
size: few
J: TRBJ1-2

DNA: TGTGCCAGCAGCGCTGGAGTGGGGCCTGAAGCTTTCTTT
CDR3: CASSAGVGPEAFF
V: TRBV9
D: .
size: .
J: TRBJ1-1

DNA: TGCAGTGCTAGGGACAGGGAGAGCTCCTACGAGCAGTACTTC
CDR3: CSARDRESSYEQYF
V: TRBV20-1
D: TRBD1
size: few
J: TRBJ2-7

DNA: TGTGCCACCAGTGTCCCCCCCCGGCAGGGGGGAGAGACCCAGTACTTC
CDR3: CATSVPPRQGGETQYF
V: TRBV24-1
D: .
size: few
J: TRBJ2-5

DNA: TGTGCCAGCTCAATCTGGGAGCAGGAGCAGTTCTTC
CDR3: CASSIWEQEQFF
V: TRBV18
D: .
size: few
J: TRBJ2-1

DNA: TGTGCCAGCAGCTCTAGGACAGGGGGAGGGTATGGCTACACCTTC
CDR3: CASSSRTGGGYGYTF
V: TRBV7-8
D: TRBD1
size: .
J: TRBJ1-2

DNA: TGTGCCAGCGGGTCCGGGACAGGGGTTGGGGAGCAGTACTTC
CDR3: CASGSGTGVGEQYF
V: TRBV7-9
D: TRBD1
size: .
J: TRBJ2-7

DNA: TGTGCCACCAGCAGATATTTGGGAAACACCGGGGAGCTGTTTTTT
CDR3: CATSRYLGNTGELFF
V: TRBV15
D: .
size: once
J: TRBJ2-2

DNA: TGTGCCAGCAGTGAAGCCTCTTTCGGGGCGGACACTGAAGCTTTCTTT
CDR3: CASSEASFGADTEAFF
V: TRBV6-1
D: .
size: .
J: TRBJ1-1

DNA: TGTGCCAGCTCACCGGCAGGACAGGAAGCTTTCTTT
CDR3: CASSPAGQEAFF
V: TRBV18
D: .
size: few
J: TRBJ1-1

DNA: TGTGCCATCAGTGAGTCGCCCGCCGGACTAGCGGGTTCCCGCGGCGCCGGGGAGCTGTTTTTT
CDR3: CAISESPAGLAGSRGAGELFF
V: TRBV10-3
D: TRBD2
size: few
J: TRBJ2-2

DNA: TGTGCCAGCAGCTGGGGTCACAATGAGCAGTTCTTC
CDR3: CASSWGHNEQFF
V: TRBV7-9
D: .
size: few
J: TRBJ2-1

DNA: TGTGCCAGCAGTTTATCCGGGGGCCTGTCAGATACGCAGTATTTT
CDR3: CASSLSGGLSDTQYF
V: TRBV27
D: .
size: .
J: TRBJ2-3

DNA: TGTGCCAGCAGCTTAGCGGAAGGCAACTCCTACGAGCAGTACTTC
CDR3: CASSLAEGNSYEQYF
V: TRBV7-7
D: .
size: few
J: TRBJ2-7

DNA: TGTGCCAGCAGCCAGGGCCGGTCCTCTAATTCACCCCTCCACTTT
CDR3: CASSQGRSSNSPLHF
V: TRBV7-9
D: .
size: .
J: TRBJ1-6

DNA: TGCGCCAGCAGCTTCCGGGCCATGAATACGCAGTATTTT
CDR3: CASSFRAMNTQYF
V: TRBV5-1
D: .
size: many
J: TRBJ2-3

DNA: TGCAGTGCTAGCCGGAGACCCGACAGGGGCCCCCACGAGCAGTACTTC
CDR3: CSASRRPDRGPHEQYF
V: TRBV20-1
D: TRBD1
size: .
J: TRBJ2-7

DNA: TGTGCCAGCAGCTTAGCCTCAGAGATGTGGACCAACACTGAAGCTTTCTTT
CDR3: CASSLASEMWTNTEAFF
V: TRBV7-9
D: .
size: few
J: TRBJ1-1

DNA: TGCAGTGCGTTAGGGCTCTATGAAGCTTTCTTT
CDR3: CSALGLYEAFF
V: TRBV20-1
D: .
size: .
J: TRBJ1-1

DNA: TGTGCCAGCAGTTACAGACCGATGAACAGGGGCACTGAAGCTTTCTTT
CDR3: CASSYRPMNRGTEAFF
V: TRBV6-6
D: TRBD1
size: .
J: TRBJ1-1

DNA: TGTGCCAGCAGGTTTAGCGGCCCCTACAATGAGCAGTTCTTC
CDR3: CASRFSGPYNEQFF
V: TRBV7-2
D: .
size: .
J: TRBJ2-1

DNA: TGTGCCAGCACCTACGATTTAGACAGGGCGCCTTCCTACGAGCAGTACTTC
CDR3: CASTYDLDRAPSYEQYF
V: TRBV6-2/TRBV6-3
D: TRBD1
size: few
J: TRBJ2-7

DNA: TGTGCCAGCAGTAGAACGGGACAGGGTACCTACGAGCAGTACTTC
CDR3: CASSRTGQGTYEQYF
V: TRBV27
D: TRBD1
size: .
J: TRBJ2-7

DNA: TGTGCCAGCGGGGCCCCTGGTCTCTACGAGCAGTACTTC
CDR3: CASGAPGLYEQYF
V: TRBV12-3/TRBV12-4
D: .
size: .
J: TRBJ2-7

DNA: TGTGCCAGCAGTTACGGGTACGAAGCCGAAGCTTTCTTT
CDR3: CASSYGYEAEAFF
V: TRBV6-5
D: .
size: .
J: TRBJ1-1

DNA: TGTGCCAGCAGCCTTGACAGGGGGAGGGGCAATCAGCCCCAGCATTTT
CDR3: CASSLDRGRGNQPQHF
V: TRBV4-2
D: TRBD1
size: .
J: TRBJ1-5

DNA: TGTGCCAGCAGTTTACAGGGGCTGGGGGAGCAGTACTTC
CDR3: CASSLQGLGEQYF
V: TRBV12-3/TRBV12-4
D: .
size: .
J: TRBJ2-7

DNA: TGTGCCAGCAGTTGGACTAGCCAAAGTATCACAGATACGCAGTATTTT
CDR3: CASSWTSQSITDTQYF
V: TRBV2
D: TRBD2
size: .
J: TRBJ2-3

DNA: TGCAGTGCTAGAGATATAGGAGGCTACACCTTC
CDR3: CSARDIGGYTF
V: TRBV20-1
D: .
size: few
J: TRBJ1-2

DNA: TGTGCCAGCAGTTATGACGGGAGGGGGACTGAAGCTTTCTTT
CDR3: CASSYDGRGTEAFF
V: TRBV6-6
D: .
size: many
J: TRBJ1-1

DNA: TGCAGCGTGACAGGGGGTGGCTACACCTTC
CDR3: CSVTGGGYTF
V: TRBV29-1
D: TRBD1
size: few
J: TRBJ1-2

DNA: TGTGCCAGCAGGGAAGTCGACGGGAACACTGAAGCTTTCTTT
CDR3: CASREVDGNTEAFF
V: TRBV27
D: .
size: .
J: TRBJ1-1

DNA: TGTGCCAGCAGCTTGGGGGCGTCTTCCTCCTACGAGCAGTACTTC
CDR3: CASSLGASSSYEQYF
V: TRBV5-5
D: .
size: few
J: TRBJ2-7